What follows are 24 T cell receptor beta chains derived from one specimen sequenced in a study of OX40 agonist ivuxolimab in advanced cancers. The protocol was immunoSEQ multiplex PCR, while the TCRdb copy is restricted to in-frame clones and leaves out a portion. The table shows about 64,000 clones, with 80% to 90% occurring only once. The sample was CD4+ or CD8+ T cells sorted from blood, taken in a trial of the OX40 agonist ivuxolimab. These receptors were collected from an adult with an advanced solid tumor such as melanoma, head and neck, liver or kidney cancer.

The chain has TRBV5-1 and TRBJ2-7; 10 bases map to TRBD1. J lost 5 bases, V lost 0 bases, and 2 bases had no gene match. The CDR3 runs 14 residues. CDR1 and CDR2 (germline): SGHRS, YFSETQ. The CDR3 nucleotides read TGCGCCAGCAGCTTGGCCGGGACAGGGGACGAGCAGTACTTC. As protein: CASSLAGTGDEQYF.

The rearrangement uses TRBV5-1 and TRBJ1-5; D is undetermined. Germline V gene data show CDR1 as SGHRS and CDR2 as YFSETQ. V gave up 4 bases and J gave up 0 bases, with 17 bases separating them. This CDR3 region has 17 residues. CDR3 residues: CASSLAALDYSNQPQHF. For the CDR3, the DNA is TGCGCCAGCAGCCTGGCTGCCCTGGACTATAGCAATCAGCCCCAGCATTTT.

The V and J genes are TRBV4-1 and TRBJ2-7; maybe TRBD2 (7 bases). CDR1 and CDR2 (germline): MGHRA, YSYEKL. This CDR3 comprises 15 residues. V lost 1 base and J lost 7, with 17 bases in between. CDR3 DNA: TGCGCCAGCAGCCAAGCTGAGCGGGGAGGGGGGGAGCAGTACTTC. This codes for CASSQAERGGGEQYF.

This chain connects TRBV27 to TRBJ2-5; D call uncertain. CDR1 and CDR2 from the germline V gene are MNHEY and SMNVEV (reference sequence). The CDR3 is 10 amino acids. With 8 bases removed from V and 3 bases from J, the gap between germline ends came to 4 bases. The CDR3 coding sequence is TGTGCCAGCGGCAAAGAGACCCAGTACTTC. Encoded protein: CASGKETQYF.

CDR3 residues: CASTPVGPYGYTF. Here the CDR3 DNA reads TGTGCCAGCACCCCCGTGGGGCCGTATGGCTACACCTTC. The V call is TRBV7-9, the J call TRBJ1-2; weak D call: TRBD1 (5 bases). Trimming took off 7 bases at V and 5 bases at J, with 14 bases between the two ends. The V gene's germline CDR1 is SEHNR and CDR2 FQNEAQ (reference sequence). The CDR3 extends over 13 amino acids.

The chain recombines TRBV6-1 with TRBJ2-5, with D unclear. Per germline, CDR1 MNHNS and CDR2 SASEGT. Trimming took off 0 bases at V and 0 bases at J, with 5 bases between the two ends. CDR3 length equals 14 residues. CDR3 amino acids: CASSEAGNQETQYF. CDR3 sequence (DNA): TGTGCCAGCAGTGAAGCAGGGAACCAAGAGACCCAGTACTTC.

The chain links TRBV6-6 to TRBJ2-1; D possibly corresponds to TRBD2 (5 bases). This CDR3 is built from 13 residues. V was clipped by 7 bases and J by 7 bases, with 14 bases between them. Germline CDR1 is MNHNY and CDR2 is SVGAGI (reference sequence). The CDR3 DNA follows: TGTGCCAGCACCCTGAGTGAGGGAAATGAGCAGTTCTTC. Translated, it gives CASTLSEGNEQFF.

The CDR3 sequence is CASKDSGGASDEQFF. Written as DNA, the CDR3 is TGTGCCAGTAAGGATAGCGGGGGGGCCTCTGATGAGCAGTTCTTC. The genes are TRBV19 and TRBJ2-1; 11 positions agree with TRBD2. V shed 7 bases, J shed 8 bases, and the junction held 10 bases outside the gene matches. The CDR3 runs to 15 residues. CDR1 is LNHDA and CDR2 is SQIVND in the germline V gene (reference sequence). The whole variable domain, filled in from reference TRBV19 and TRBJ2-1, reads DGGITQSPKYLFRKEGQNVTLSCEQNLNHDAMYWYRQDPGQGLRLIYYSQIVNDFQKGDIAEGYSVSREKKESFPLTVTSAQKNPTAFYLCASKDSGGASDEQFFGPGTRLTVL.

The rearrangement links TRBV9 to TRBJ2-5; 11 nucleotides line up with TRBD1. CDR1 is SGDLS and CDR2 is YYNGEE in the germline V gene. This CDR3 comprises 13 residues. J gave up 7 bases and V 3 bases, and 2 bases lay outside the gene matches. This CDR3 is CASSGGTGGTQYF. The CDR3 coding sequence is TGTGCCAGCAGCGGCGGGACAGGGGGGACCCAGTACTTC.

The gene calls are TRBV28 and TRBJ1-1, with 9 bases aligning to TRBD1. Trimming removed 7 bases from V and 10 bases from J; junction bases left unmatched: 10. The CDR3 is 13 amino acids. Germline V gives CDR1 MDHEN, CDR2 SYDVKM. The CDR3 reads CASMGTGGAGAFF. The CDR3 bases are TGTGCCAGCATGGGCACAGGGGGCGCAGGAGCTTTCTTT.

The sample holds one count of this clone. The V call is TRBV28, the J call TRBJ2-4; D is undetermined. With 6 bases removed from V and 3 bases from J, the gap between germline ends came to 9 bases. The CDR3 runs to 13 residues. Germline CDR1 MDHEN, CDR2 SYDVKM. For the CDR3, the DNA is TGTGCCAGCAGACTGGGTGGCAAAAACATTCAGTACTTC. It encodes CASRLGGKNIQYF.

This chain uses TRBV5-1 with TRBJ2-7, with no clear D. CDR3 length: 14 residues. Deletions cut 0 bases from V and 5 bases from J, with 12 bases between. Germline CDR1 is SGHRS and CDR2 is YFSETQ. Here the CDR3 reads CASSLAFVGHEQYF. In nucleotides, the CDR3 is TGCGCCAGCAGCTTGGCGTTTGTAGGCCACGAGCAGTACTTC.

The V call is TRBV19, the J call TRBJ1-5; 9 positions match TRBD1. The CDR3 is 16 amino acids. Germline V gene data show CDR1 as LNHDA and CDR2 as SQIVND (reference sequence). Germline trimming cut 5 bases from V and 0 bases from J; bases unmatched to any gene: 5. In nucleotides, the CDR3 is TGTGCCAGTAGTGGGGACAGGGATTATAGCAATCAGCCCCAGCATTTT. Protein product: CASSGDRDYSNQPQHF.

This chain uses TRBV5-1 with TRBJ2-1; possibly TRBD1 for D (5 bases). CDR1 is SGHRS, CDR2 YFSETQ, per germline. This CDR3 is built from 16 residues. The V gene lost 5 bases and the J gene lost 0 bases, with 15 bases spanning the gap. This CDR3 reads CASSYRIGFSYNEQFF. In DNA, the CDR3 is TGCGCCAGCAGTTACAGGATTGGGTTCTCCTACAATGAGCAGTTCTTC. The whole variable domain, filled in from reference TRBV5-1 and TRBJ2-1, reads KAGVTQTPRYLIKTRGQQVTLSCSPISGHRSVSWYQQTPGQGLQFLFEYFSETQRNKGNFPGRFSGRQFSNSRSEMNVSTLELGDSALYLCASSYRIGFSYNEQFFGPGTRLTVL.

This chain connects TRBV30 to TRBJ2-7, with 10 positions matching TRBD1. CDR3 length: 13 residues. V trimming: 2 bases; J trimming: 9 bases; junction bases outside the gene matches: 7. CDR1 is GTSNPN, CDR2 SVGIG, per germline (reference sequence). In DNA form, the CDR3 reads TGTGCCTGGAGTTTCGGGACAGGGGCGTTGCAGTACTTC. This codes for CAWSFGTGALQYF.

The rearrangement uses TRBV21-1 and TRBJ2-1; the table gives TRBD2 as D, unverified against the DNA. TRBV21-1 has pseudogene status. The CDR3 loop spans 17 amino acids. CDR3 DNA: TGTGCCAGCAGCAAAGACGGTTCATACCCCTCCTACAATGAGCAGTTCTTC. Its translation: CASSKDGSYPSYNEQFF.

The chain has TRBV28 and TRBJ2-1; the match to TRBD1 covers 9 bases. Germline V CDR1 and CDR2: MDHEN, SYDVKM. CDR3 length: 14 residues. The V gene end was trimmed by 4 bases and the J gene end by 6 bases; junction bases not matched to a gene: 4. DNA for the CDR3: TGTGCCAGCAGTTACCCGACAGGGGGCAATGAGCAGTTCTTC. Encoded protein: CASSYPTGGNEQFF.

As regards this clone: One end of the junction does not line up with germline, which may come from a read error. The V gene is TRBV5-6, the J gene TRBJ2-7, with 7 positions matching TRBD1. CDR1 and CDR2 from the germline V gene are SGHDT and YYEEEE. CDR3 length: 12 residues. CDR3 sequence reads: CASSLYRGGENF. The CDR3 bases are TGTGCCAGCAGCTTGTACAGGGGCGGCGAGAACTTC.

The rearrangement uses TRBV5-1 and TRBJ1-2; possibly TRBD1 for D (5 bases). Germline CDR1 and CDR2: SGHRS and YFSETQ. The V gene lost 0 bases and the J gene lost 6 bases, with 9 bases spanning the gap. The CDR3 consists of 13 residues. CDR3: CASSLEGTNGYTF. For the CDR3, the DNA is TGCGCCAGCAGCTTGGAAGGGACGAATGGCTACACCTTC.

This clone has just one count. The chain joins TRBV7-3 to TRBJ2-3; D may be TRBD2 (5 bases). V lost 5 bases and J 7 bases, leaving 16 bases between the germline ends. The germline gives CDR1 SGHTA, CDR2 FQGTGA. The CDR3 runs 14 residues. Here the CDR3 reads CASSLEHGGNTQYF. The CDR3, as DNA: TGTGCCAGCAGCCTAGAGCACGGAGGAAATACGCAGTATTTT.

The chain employs TRBV7-8 and TRBJ2-5; 7 positions match TRBD1. The germline gives CDR1 SGHVS, CDR2 FQNEAQ. CDR3 length: 14 amino acids. V was clipped by 7 bases and J by 1 base; unmatched bases: 6. In DNA form, the CDR3 reads TGTGCCAGCACCATAGGGACAGTCCAAGAGACCCAGTACTTC. This translates into CASTIGTVQETQYF.

The gene calls are TRBV5-5 and TRBJ2-3; TRBD1 aligns across 7 bases. The CDR3 covers 15 residues. V shed 3 bases, J shed 2 bases, and the junction held 6 bases outside the gene matches. Germline V gene data show CDR1 as SGHKS and CDR2 as YYEKEE (reference sequence). The CDR3 spells CASSYNRGPTDTQYF. The CDR3 nucleotides read TGTGCCAGCAGCTATAACAGGGGACCCACAGATACGCAGTATTTT.

The sample holds one count of this clone. The rearrangement links TRBV2 to TRBJ2-5, with D unclear. This CDR3 is built from 11 residues. The ends were cut back, 5 bases at V and 0 bases at J, with 1 base in the middle. Germline CDR1 and CDR2: SNHLY and FYNNEI. The CDR3 sequence: CASSNQETQYF. Here the CDR3 DNA reads TGTGCCAGCAGTAACCAAGAGACCCAGTACTTC.

This clone was observed once. Mismatch with germline at one junction end may stem from a read error. This CDR3 is also generated by other DNA sequences in the sample. CDR3 nucleotide sequence: TGTGCTAGCAGCTTGGAACGAGGGACTGAAGCTTTCTTT. It encodes CASSLERGTEAFF. The V gene is TRBV7-7, the J gene TRBJ1-1, with unresolved D. Germline V gene lookup returns CDR1 SSHAT and CDR2 FNYEAQ (reference sequence). This CDR3 is built from 13 residues. The full variable domain, rest sourced from reference TRBV7-7 and TRBJ1-1, is GAGVSQSPRYKVTKRGQDVTLRCDPISSHATLYWYQQALGQGPEFLTYFNYEAQPDKSGLPSDRFSAERPEGSISTLTIQRTEQRDSAMYRCASSLERGTEAFFGQGTRLTVV.